The 8 T cell receptor beta chains listed next were all sequenced from one sample in a study of shared clonotypes between healthy human individuals. The method was immunoSEQ multiplex PCR; TCRdb's version includes in-frame clones alone and lacks a portion of them. Found here are 2 million to 3 million clones, just over 90% of them singletons; the top ten hold over 0.12%. The sequencing sample was made of naive CD4+ T cells sorted from blood. This sample's subset: CD45RA+ positively selected. Receptor source: a man between 18 and 35 years old in good health.

The chain carries TRBV5-4 and TRBJ1-2, with D unresolved. V lost 5 bases, J lost 2 bases, and 13 bases lay in between. Per germline, CDR1 SGHNT and CDR2 YYREEE (reference sequence). This CDR3 contains 14 residues. The DNA for the CDR3 is TGTGCCAGCAGGGCCGAGGCAGCCAACTATGGCTACACCTTC. Protein sequence: CASRAEAANYGYTF.

The chain couples TRBV6-5 to TRBJ2-7, with D tentatively TRBD2 (5 bases). Trimming cost V 6 bases and J 0 bases, with 15 bases left between them. The CDR3 consists of 15 residues. Germline assignment: CDR1 MNHEY and CDR2 SVGAGI. This CDR3 is CASRASGGSSYEQYF. In DNA form, the CDR3 reads TGTGCCAGCAGGGCGAGCGGTGGGAGCTCCTACGAGCAGTACTTC.

The J gene is TRBJ1-5, the V gene TRBV10-3, with D maybe TRBD1 (5 bases). Between the trimmed V and J ends, which lost 0 bases and 2 bases, there was a span of 17 bases. Germline CDR1 reads ENHRY; CDR2 reads SYGVKD. CDR3 size: 18 residues. The CDR3 region has the DNA TGTGCCATCAGTGAGTCGACTCTGTTGGGGACTGGCAATCAGCCCCAGCATTTT. This translates into CAISESTLLGTGNQPQHF.

This chain links TRBV7-9 with TRBJ1-3, with TRBD1 matching 8 bases. Germline assignment: CDR1 SEHNR and CDR2 FQNEAQ (reference sequence). This CDR3 spans 14 amino acids. Trimming cost V 6 bases and J 2 bases; bases outside gene matches: 3. CDR3 nucleotides: TGTGCCAGCAGGCCACAGGGGGCTGGAAACACCATATATTTT. Translating gives CASRPQGAGNTIYF.

This clone was seen a few times. The gene calls are TRBV28 and TRBJ1-2; maybe TRBD1 (6 bases). The germline gives CDR1 MDHEN, CDR2 SYDVKM. This CDR3 comprises 14 residues. Trimming pared 1 base from V and 6 bases from J, leaving 12 bases between. The CDR3 spells CASSLSDRLHGYTF. Here the CDR3 DNA reads TGTGCCAGCAGTTTATCGGACAGACTTCATGGCTACACCTTC.

The chain has TRBV9 and TRBJ1-1, with TRBD1 as a possible D gene (5 bases). This CDR3 is built from 14 residues. The germline V gene has CDR1 SGDLS and CDR2 YYNGEE. Trimming pared 4 bases from V and 4 bases from J, leaving 14 bases between. The CDR3 nucleotides are TGTGCCAGCAGCCCGGCAGGGACCAGCACTGAAGCTTTCTTT. Translated, it gives CASSPAGTSTEAFF.

This chain links TRBV11-3 with TRBJ2-7, with 8 bases aligning to TRBD1. Trimming took 4 bases from V and 1 from J; bases not matched to a gene: 6. In germline, CDR1 is SGHNT, CDR2 YENEEA. This CDR3 contains 15 residues. The CDR3 region is CASSSGTGPSYEQYF. CDR3 coding DNA: TGTGCCAGCAGCTCCGGGACAGGACCATCCTACGAGCAGTACTTC.

This chain links TRBV5-6 with TRBJ2-5; tentative D call: TRBD2 (6 bases). Germline V CDR1 and CDR2: SGHDT, YYEEEE. CDR3 length: 14 residues. The ends were cut back, 4 bases at V and 2 bases at J, with 12 bases in the middle. The CDR3 DNA follows: TGTGCCAGCAGCCTTTTTGCGGGGCAAGAGACCCAGTACTTC. Protein product: CASSLFAGQETQYF.